This entry lists 5 T cell receptor beta chains sequenced from one sample in a study of T cell responses to AZD1222 COVID-19 vaccine. Method: immunoSEQ multiplex PCR; TCRdb's copy keeps in-frame clones and lacks some. This sample has 140,000 to 150,000 clones, with around 90% found just once. The sample here was peripheral blood, taken on day 0 of AZD1222 vaccination. Every receptor here comes from an adult in good health.

The chain couples TRBV6-6 to TRBJ1-2; no definite D call. This CDR3 has 13 residues. The ends were cut back, 8 bases at V and 8 bases at J, with 18 bases in the middle. Germline assignment: CDR1 MNHNY and CDR2 SVGAGI (reference sequence). The CDR3 region has the DNA TGTGCCAGCCTTACTCGGTCTTTGGACGGCTACACCTTC. Its translation: CASLTRSLDGYTF.

The V call is TRBV19, the J call TRBJ1-1, with D possibly being TRBD1 (5 bases). The germline CDR1 and CDR2 sequences are LNHDA and SQIVND (reference sequence). V dropped 5 bases and J dropped 5 bases, with 18 bases sitting between them. The CDR3 runs to 15 residues. The CDR3 reads CASSASGSYRTEAFF. Written as DNA, the CDR3 is TGTGCCAGTAGTGCCTCAGGGTCTTATAGGACTGAAGCTTTCTTT.

This clone was observed a single time. This chain joins TRBV7-3 and TRBJ1-2; 8 bases agree with TRBD1. This CDR3 spans 14 amino acids. The V segment lost 5 bases and the J segment 4 bases; nucleotides outside the gene matches: 6. The germline CDR1 and CDR2 sequences are SGHTA and FQGTGA. For the CDR3, the DNA is TGTGCCAGCAGCGGCGACGGGACAGGCTATGGCTACACCTTC. Protein product: CASSGDGTGYGYTF.

This rearrangement joins TRBV30 to TRBJ1-1; 7 nucleotides agree with TRBD1. V gave up 3 bases and J gave up 3 bases; unmatched junction bases: 4. The CDR3 runs to 13 residues. Germline values: CDR1 GTSNPN, CDR2 SVGIG (reference sequence). CDR3 sequence (DNA): TGTGCCTGGAGGGCAGGGGGGCACACTGAAGCTTTCTTT. This codes for CAWRAGGHTEAFF.

This clone was seen a single time. The chain recombines TRBV29-1 with TRBJ1-2, with D perhaps TRBD1 (6 bases). This CDR3 is 14 amino acids long. CDR1 is SQVTM, CDR2 ANQGSEA, per germline. V was cut by 5 bases and J by 0 bases, with 13 bases left in between. The CDR3 sequence is CSVSGAPSNYGYTF. The DNA of the CDR3 is TGCAGCGTTTCAGGGGCCCCTTCTAACTATGGCTACACCTTC.